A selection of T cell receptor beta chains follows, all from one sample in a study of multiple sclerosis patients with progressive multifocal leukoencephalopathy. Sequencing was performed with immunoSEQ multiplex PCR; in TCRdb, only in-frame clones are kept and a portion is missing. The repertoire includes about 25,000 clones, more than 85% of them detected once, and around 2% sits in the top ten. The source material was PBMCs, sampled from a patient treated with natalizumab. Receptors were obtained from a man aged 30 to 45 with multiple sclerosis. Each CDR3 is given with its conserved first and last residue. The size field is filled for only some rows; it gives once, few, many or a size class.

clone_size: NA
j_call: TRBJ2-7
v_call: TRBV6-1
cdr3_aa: CASKTVSYEQYF

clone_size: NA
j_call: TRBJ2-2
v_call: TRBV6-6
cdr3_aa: CASRRAGAGGELFF

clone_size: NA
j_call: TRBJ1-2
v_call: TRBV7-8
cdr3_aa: CASSLEGTGNYGYTF

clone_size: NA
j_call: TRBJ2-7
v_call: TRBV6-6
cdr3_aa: CASSYPSGRLPYEQYF

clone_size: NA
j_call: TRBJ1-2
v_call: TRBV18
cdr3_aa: CASSPKRDHYGYTF

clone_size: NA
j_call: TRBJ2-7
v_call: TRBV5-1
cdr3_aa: CASSLEVSVSSYEQYF

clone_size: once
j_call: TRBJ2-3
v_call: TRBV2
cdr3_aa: CASTRGTSGSKDTQYF

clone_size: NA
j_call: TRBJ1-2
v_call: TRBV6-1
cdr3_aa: CASSEFISGYTF

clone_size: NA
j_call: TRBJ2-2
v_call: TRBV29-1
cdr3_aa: CSVEALAGGPGELFF

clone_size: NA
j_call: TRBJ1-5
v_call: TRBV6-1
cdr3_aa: CASSRDRGYNQPQHF

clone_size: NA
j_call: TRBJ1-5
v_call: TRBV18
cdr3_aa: CASSPVTGNQPQHF

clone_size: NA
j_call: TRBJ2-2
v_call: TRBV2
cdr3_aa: CATSPRGELFF

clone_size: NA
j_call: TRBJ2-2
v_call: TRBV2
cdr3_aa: CVTARREGYTGELFF

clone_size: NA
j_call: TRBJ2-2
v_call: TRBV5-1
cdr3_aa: CASSGPGTGGSGELFF

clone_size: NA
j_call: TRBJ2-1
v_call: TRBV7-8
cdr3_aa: CASSSLNLGQDYNEQFF

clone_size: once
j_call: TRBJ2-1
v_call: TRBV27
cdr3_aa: CASSLSWGRDEQFF

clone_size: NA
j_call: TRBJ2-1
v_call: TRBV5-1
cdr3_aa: CASSGGQGSYNEQFF

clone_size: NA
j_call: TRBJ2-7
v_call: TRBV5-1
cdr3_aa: CASSMQGDEQYF

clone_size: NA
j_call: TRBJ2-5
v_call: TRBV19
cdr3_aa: CASRPPGLSETQYF

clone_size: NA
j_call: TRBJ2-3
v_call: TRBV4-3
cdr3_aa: CASSQAAQSTDTQYF

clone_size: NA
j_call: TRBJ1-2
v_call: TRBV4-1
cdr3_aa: CASSQDWDRGYGYTF

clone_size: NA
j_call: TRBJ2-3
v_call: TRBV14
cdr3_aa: CASSQDKYTQYF

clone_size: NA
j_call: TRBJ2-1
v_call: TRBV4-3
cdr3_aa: CASSQERIVGLAGYNEQFF

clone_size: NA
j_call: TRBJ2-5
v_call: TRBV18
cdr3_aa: CASSPASYQETQYF

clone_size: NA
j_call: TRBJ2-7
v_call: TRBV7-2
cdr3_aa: CASSLGLAGRRVYEQYF

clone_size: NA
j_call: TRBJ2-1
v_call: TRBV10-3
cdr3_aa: CAISDPGLGAYNEQFF

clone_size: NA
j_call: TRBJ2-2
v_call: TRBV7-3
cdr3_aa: CASSSTSGGVVGTGELFF

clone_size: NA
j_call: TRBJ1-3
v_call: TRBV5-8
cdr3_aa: CASSPLSTIYF

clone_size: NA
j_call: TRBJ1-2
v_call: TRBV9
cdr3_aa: CASSQGDYGYTF

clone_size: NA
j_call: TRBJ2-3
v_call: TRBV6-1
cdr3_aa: CASGGTSTDTQYF

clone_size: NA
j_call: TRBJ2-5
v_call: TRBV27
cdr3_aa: CASSLGGGPQYF

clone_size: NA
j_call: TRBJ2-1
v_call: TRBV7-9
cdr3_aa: CASARGDRAVYNEQFF

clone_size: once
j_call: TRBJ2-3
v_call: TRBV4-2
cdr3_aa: CASSQDGGTADTQYF

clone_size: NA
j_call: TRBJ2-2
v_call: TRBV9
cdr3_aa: CASSVTSGRAGTGELFF

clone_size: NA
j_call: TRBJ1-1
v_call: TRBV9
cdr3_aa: CASSAVGVNTEAFF

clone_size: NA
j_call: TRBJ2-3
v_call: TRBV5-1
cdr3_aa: CASRSVVTDTQYF

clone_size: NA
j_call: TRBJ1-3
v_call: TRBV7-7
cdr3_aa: CASSLAPAHDSYSGNTIYF

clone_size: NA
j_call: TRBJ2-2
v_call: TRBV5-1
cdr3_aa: CASSPRMRNTGELFF

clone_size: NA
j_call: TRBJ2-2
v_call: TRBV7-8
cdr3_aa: CASTFDRMNTGELFF

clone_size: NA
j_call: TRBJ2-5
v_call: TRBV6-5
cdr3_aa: CASSWTGGIGTQYF

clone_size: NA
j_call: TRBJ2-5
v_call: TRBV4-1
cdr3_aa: CASSVRVGETQYF

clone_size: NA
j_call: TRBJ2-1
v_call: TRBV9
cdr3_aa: CAGSVGIAGEKNEQFF

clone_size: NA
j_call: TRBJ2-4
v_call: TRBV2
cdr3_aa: CASSEGDGPIAKNIQYF

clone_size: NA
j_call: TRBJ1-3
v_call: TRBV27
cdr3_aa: CASRGVSSGNTIYF

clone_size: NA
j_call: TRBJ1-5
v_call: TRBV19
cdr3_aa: CASSVTGTGGRQPQHF

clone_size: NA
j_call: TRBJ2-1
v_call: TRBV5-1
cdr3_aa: CASSAPGLAGYNEQFF

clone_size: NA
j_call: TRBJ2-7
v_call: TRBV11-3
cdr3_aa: CASPLPRLAGGYEQYF

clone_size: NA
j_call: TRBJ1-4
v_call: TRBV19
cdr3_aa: CASSIRTWGEKLFF

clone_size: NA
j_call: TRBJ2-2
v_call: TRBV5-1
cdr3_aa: CASSPAPPGARGTGELFF